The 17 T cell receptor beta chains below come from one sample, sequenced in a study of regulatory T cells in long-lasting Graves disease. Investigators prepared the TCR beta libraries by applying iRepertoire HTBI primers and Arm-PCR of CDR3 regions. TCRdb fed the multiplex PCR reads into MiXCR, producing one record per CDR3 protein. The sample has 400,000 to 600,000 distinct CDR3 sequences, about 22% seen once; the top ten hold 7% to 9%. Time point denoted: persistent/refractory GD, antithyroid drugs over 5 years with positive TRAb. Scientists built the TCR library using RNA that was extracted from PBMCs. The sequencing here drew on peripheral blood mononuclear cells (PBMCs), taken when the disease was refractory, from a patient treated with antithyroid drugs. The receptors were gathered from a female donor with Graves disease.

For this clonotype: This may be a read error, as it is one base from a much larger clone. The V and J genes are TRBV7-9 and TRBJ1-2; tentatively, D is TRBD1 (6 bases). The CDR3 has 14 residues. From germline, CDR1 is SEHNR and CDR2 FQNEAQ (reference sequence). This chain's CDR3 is CAGSLGGTNGGYTF. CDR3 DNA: TGTGCCGGCAGCTTAGGTGGGACAAACGGTGGCTACACCTTC.

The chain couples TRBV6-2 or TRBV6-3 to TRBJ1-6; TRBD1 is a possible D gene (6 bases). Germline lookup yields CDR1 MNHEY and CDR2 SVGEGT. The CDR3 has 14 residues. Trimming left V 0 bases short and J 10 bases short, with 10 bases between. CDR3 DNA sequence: TGTGCCAGCAGTTACTCGCCCCAGGGGTCACCCCTCCACTTT. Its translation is CASSYSPQGSPLHF.

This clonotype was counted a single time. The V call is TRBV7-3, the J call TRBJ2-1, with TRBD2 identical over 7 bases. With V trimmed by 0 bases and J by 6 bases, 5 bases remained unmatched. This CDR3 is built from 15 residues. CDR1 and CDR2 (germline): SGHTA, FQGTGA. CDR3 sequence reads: CASSLTTASGNEQFF. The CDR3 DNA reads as TGTGCCAGCAGCTTAACGACGGCTAGCGGCAATGAGCAGTTCTTC.

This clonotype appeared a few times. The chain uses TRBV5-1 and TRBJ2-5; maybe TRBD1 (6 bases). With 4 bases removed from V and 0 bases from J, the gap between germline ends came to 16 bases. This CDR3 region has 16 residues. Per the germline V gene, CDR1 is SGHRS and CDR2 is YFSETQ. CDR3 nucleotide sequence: TGCGCCAGCAGCCCTGGTGGGGGCAACTACCAAGAGACCCAGTACTTC. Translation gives CASSPGGGNYQETQYF.

CDR3 region: CSASLRGQGFEETQYF. The CDR3 DNA follows: TGCAGTGCTAGCCTCCGCGGACAGGGGTTTGAAGAGACCCAGTACTTC. The chain is built from TRBV20-1 and TRBJ2-5, with 9 positions matching TRBD1. The CDR3 extends over 16 amino acids. Germline V gives CDR1 DFQATT, CDR2 SNEGSKA (reference sequence). J was trimmed by 3 bases and V by 3 bases; bases with no gene match: 11.

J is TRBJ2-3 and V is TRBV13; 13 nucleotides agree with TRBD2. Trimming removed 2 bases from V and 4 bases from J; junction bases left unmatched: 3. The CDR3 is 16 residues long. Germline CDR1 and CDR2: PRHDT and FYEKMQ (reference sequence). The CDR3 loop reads CASSLTSGRASDTQYF. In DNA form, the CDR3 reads TGTGCCAGCAGCTTAACTAGCGGGAGGGCCTCAGATACGCAGTATTTT.

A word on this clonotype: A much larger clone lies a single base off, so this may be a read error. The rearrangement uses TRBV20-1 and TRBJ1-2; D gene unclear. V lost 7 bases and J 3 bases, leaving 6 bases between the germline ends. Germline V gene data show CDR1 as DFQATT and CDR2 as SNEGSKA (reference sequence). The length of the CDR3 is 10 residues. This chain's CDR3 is CSVIDYGYTF. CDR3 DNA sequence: TGCAGTGTTATAGACTATGGCTACACCTTC.

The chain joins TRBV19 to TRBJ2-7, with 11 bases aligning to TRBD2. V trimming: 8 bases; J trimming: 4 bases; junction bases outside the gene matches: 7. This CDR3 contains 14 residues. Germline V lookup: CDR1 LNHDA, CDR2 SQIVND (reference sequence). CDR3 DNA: TGTGCCAGTCGTAGCGGGGGGGCATCTTACGAGCAGTACTTC. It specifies CASRSGGASYEQYF.

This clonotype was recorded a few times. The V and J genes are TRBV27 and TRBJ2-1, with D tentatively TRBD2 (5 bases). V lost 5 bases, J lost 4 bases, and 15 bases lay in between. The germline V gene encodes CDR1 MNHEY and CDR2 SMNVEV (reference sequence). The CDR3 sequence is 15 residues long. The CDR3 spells CASSDTGVGYNEQFF. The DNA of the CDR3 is TGTGCCAGCAGTGATACCGGGGTGGGGTACAATGAGCAGTTCTTC.

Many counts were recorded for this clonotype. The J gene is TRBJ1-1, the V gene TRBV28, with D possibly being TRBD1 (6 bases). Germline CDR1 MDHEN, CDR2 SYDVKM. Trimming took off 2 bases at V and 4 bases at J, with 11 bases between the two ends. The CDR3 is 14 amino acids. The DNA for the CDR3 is TGTGCCAGCAGTTTACAGGGGATTGCCACTGAAGCTTTCTTT. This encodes CASSLQGIATEAFF. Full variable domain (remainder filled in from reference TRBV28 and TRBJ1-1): DVKVTQSSRYLVKRTGEKVFLECVQDMDHENMFWYRQDPGLGLRLIYFSYDVKMKEKGDIPEGYSVSREKKERFSLILESASTNQTSMYLCASSLQGIATEAFFGQGTRLTVV.

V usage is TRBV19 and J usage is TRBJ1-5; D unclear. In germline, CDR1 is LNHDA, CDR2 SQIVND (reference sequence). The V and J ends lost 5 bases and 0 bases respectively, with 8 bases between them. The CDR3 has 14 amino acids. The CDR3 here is CASSLHSSNQPQHF. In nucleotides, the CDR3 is TGTGCCAGTAGTCTTCACAGTAGCAATCAGCCCCAGCATTTT.

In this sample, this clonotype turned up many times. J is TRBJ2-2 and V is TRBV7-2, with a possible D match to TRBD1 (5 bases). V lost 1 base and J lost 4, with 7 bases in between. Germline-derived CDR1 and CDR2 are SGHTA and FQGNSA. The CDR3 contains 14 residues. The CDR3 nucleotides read TGTGCCAGCAGCTTAGGACAGAGCACCGGGGAGCTGTTTTTT. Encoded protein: CASSLGQSTGELFF.

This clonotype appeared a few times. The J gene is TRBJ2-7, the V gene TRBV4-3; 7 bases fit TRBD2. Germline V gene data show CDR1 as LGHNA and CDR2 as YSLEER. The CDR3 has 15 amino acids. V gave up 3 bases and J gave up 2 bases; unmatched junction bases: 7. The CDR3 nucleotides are TGCGCCAGCAGCCAGTTAGCGGGTGATACCTACGAGCAGTACTTC. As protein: CASSQLAGDTYEQYF.

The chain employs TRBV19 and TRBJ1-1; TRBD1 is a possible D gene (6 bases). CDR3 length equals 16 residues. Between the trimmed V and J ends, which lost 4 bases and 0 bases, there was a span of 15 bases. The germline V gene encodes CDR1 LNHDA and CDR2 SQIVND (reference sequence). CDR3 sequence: CASSTRQVRMNTEAFF. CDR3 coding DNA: TGTGCCAGTAGTACGCGACAGGTTCGAATGAACACTGAAGCTTTCTTT. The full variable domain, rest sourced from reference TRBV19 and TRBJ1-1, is DGGITQSPKYLFRKEGQNVTLSCEQNLNHDAMYWYRQDPGQGLRLIYYSQIVNDFQKGDIAEGYSVSREKKESFPLTVTSAQKNPTAFYLCASSTRQVRMNTEAFFGQGTRLTVV.

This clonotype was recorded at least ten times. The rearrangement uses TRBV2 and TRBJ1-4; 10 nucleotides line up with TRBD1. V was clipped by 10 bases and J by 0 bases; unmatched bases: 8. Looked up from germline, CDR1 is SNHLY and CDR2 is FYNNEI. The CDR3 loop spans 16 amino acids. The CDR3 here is CATGRTGGPTNEKLFF. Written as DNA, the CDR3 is TGTGCCACCGGGAGGACAGGGGGTCCAACTAATGAAAAACTGTTTTTT.

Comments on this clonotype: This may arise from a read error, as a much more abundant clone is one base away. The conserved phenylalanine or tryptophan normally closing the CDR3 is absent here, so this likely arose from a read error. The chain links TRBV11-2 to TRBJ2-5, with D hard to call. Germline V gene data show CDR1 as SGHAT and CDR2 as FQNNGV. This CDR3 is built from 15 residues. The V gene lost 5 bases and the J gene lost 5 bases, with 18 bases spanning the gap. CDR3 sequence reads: CASSLTPGLDETQYS. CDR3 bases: TGTGCCAGCAGCCTCACCCCTGGGCTAGATGAGACCCAGTACTCC.

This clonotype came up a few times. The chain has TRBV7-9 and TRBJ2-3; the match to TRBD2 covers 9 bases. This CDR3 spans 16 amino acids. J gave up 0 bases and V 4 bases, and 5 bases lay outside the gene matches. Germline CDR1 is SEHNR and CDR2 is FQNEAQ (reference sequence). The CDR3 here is CASSSSSGGSTDTQYF. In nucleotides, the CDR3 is TGTGCCAGCAGCTCCAGTAGCGGGGGAAGCACAGATACGCAGTATTTT. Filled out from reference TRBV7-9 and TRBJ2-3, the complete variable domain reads DTGVSQNPRHKITKRGQNVTFRCDPISEHNRLYWYRQTLGQGPEFLTYFQNEAQLEKSRLLSDRFSAERPKGSFSTLEIQRTEQGDSAMYLCASSSSSGGSTDTQYFGPGTRLTVL.